Listed below are T cell receptor beta chains from one sample, sequenced in a study of Graves' ophthalmopathy and Graves' hyperthyroidism. TCRdb reprocessed the multiplex PCR reads via MiXCR and lists one record per CDR3 protein. The sample lists 300,000 or so distinct CDR3 sequences; about 17% were seen once. Specimen: peripheral blood. These receptors were collected from an adult man with Graves' ophthalmopathy. The CDR3 runs from the conserved cysteine through the conserved F or W. A D gene is named only where the DNA matches it firmly. Not every row has a clone size; where given, it reads once, few, many or a size class.

size: many
J: TRBJ1-3
V: TRBV27
D: TRBD1
CDR3: CASSLTGEEGNTIYF
DNA: TGTGCCAGCAGTTTAACAGGGGAAGAGGGAAACACCATATATTTT

size: many
J: TRBJ2-2
V: TRBV2
D: -
CDR3: CASNGQNTGELFF
DNA: TGTGCCAGCAACGGACAGAACACCGGGGAGCTGTTTTTT

size: many
J: TRBJ1-1
V: TRBV20-1
D: -
CDR3: CSATREGMNTEAFF
DNA: TGCAGTGCTACCCGGGAGGGCATGAACACTGAAGCTTTCTTT

size: many
J: TRBJ2-5
V: TRBV29-1
D: -
CDR3: CSGQAAYQETQYF
DNA: TGCAGCGGTCAGGCGGCGTACCAAGAGACCCAGTACTTC

size: many
J: TRBJ2-7
V: TRBV4-1
D: -
CDR3: CASSQVSQDDSYEQYF
DNA: TGCGCCAGCAGCCAAGTCAGTCAGGACGACTCCTACGAGCAGTACTTC

size: many
J: TRBJ1-1
V: TRBV12-3/TRBV12-4
D: -
CDR3: CASSVPGQINTEAFF
DNA: TGTGCCAGCTCGGTGCCAGGACAGATAAACACTGAAGCTTTCTTT

size: many
J: TRBJ2-3
V: TRBV20-1
D: -
CDR3: CSASDSTDTQYF
DNA: TGCAGTGCTAGTGACAGCACAGATACGCAGTATTTT

size: many
J: TRBJ2-4
V: TRBV4-1
D: -
CDR3: CASSQASGLNIQYF
DNA: TGCGCCAGCAGCCAAGCTTCTGGGCTGAACATTCAGTACTTC

size: many
J: TRBJ2-2
V: TRBV6-2/TRBV6-3
D: -
CDR3: CASSYSSRLVLGLGELFF
DNA: TGTGCCAGCAGTTACTCGAGTAGACTAGTCCTTGGTTTGGGGGAGCTGTTTTTT

size: many
J: TRBJ2-7
V: TRBV28
D: TRBD2
CDR3: CASSLFGNRGGGEQYF
DNA: TGTGCCAGCAGCCTTTTTGGGAACCGGGGGGGGGGCGAGCAGTACTTC

size: many
J: TRBJ2-7
V: TRBV29-1
D: TRBD1
CDR3: CSVSAKEGAVSYEQYF
DNA: TGCAGCGTTTCCGCTAAAGAGGGGGCTGTTTCGTACGAGCAGTACTTC

size: many
J: TRBJ2-5
V: TRBV10-3
D: -
CDR3: CAISVTGEETQYF
DNA: TGTGCCATCAGTGTCACCGGAGAGGAGACCCAGTACTTC

size: -
J: TRBJ2-5
V: TRBV28
D: TRBD2
CDR3: CASSLSGRRETQYF
DNA: TGTGCCAGCAGTTTAAGCGGGAGGAGGGAGACCCAGTACTTC

size: many
J: TRBJ2-7
V: TRBV11-2
D: TRBD1
CDR3: CASSKGQGWDYEQYF
DNA: TGTGCCAGCAGCAAAGGACAGGGGTGGGACTACGAGCAGTACTTC

size: -
J: TRBJ1-2
V: TRBV7-2
D: TRBD1
CDR3: CASSLFDRGLGGYTF
DNA: TGTGCCAGCAGCTTATTCGACAGGGGCCTGGGTGGCTACACCTTC

size: many
J: TRBJ2-7
V: TRBV4-1
D: -
CDR3: CASSQVPAARPGYEQYF
DNA: TGCGCCAGCAGCCAAGTCCCCGCGGCCCGTCCAGGCTACGAGCAGTACTTC

size: many
J: TRBJ2-5
V: TRBV29-1
D: -
CDR3: CSVVGSGETQYF
DNA: TGCAGCGTTGTGGGTTCTGGGGAGACCCAGTACTTC

size: many
J: TRBJ2-1
V: TRBV2
D: -
CDR3: CANSRGGNNYNEQFF
DNA: TGTGCCAACTCGAGGGGGGGGAATAACTACAATGAGCAGTTCTTC

size: -
J: TRBJ2-7
V: TRBV20-1
D: -
CDR3: CSASRGMAYEQYF
DNA: TGCAGTGCTAGTCGGGGTATGGCCTACGAGCAGTACTTC

size: many
J: TRBJ1-2
V: TRBV2
D: -
CDR3: CASSESSYGYTF
DNA: TGTGCCAGCAGTGAATCCAGCTATGGCTACACCTTC

size: many
J: TRBJ2-5
V: TRBV6-2/TRBV6-3
D: -
CDR3: CASSWDNALATQYF
DNA: TGTGCCAGCAGCTGGGACAACGCTTTAGCGACCCAGTACTTC

size: many
J: TRBJ2-2
V: TRBV29-1
D: -
CDR3: CSVGVGAVTGELFF
DNA: TGCAGCGTTGGCGTGGGCGCGGTCACCGGGGAGCTGTTTTTT

size: many
J: TRBJ1-1
V: TRBV28
D: -
CDR3: CATNLNTEAFF
DNA: TGTGCCACCAATTTGAACACTGAAGCTTTCTTT

size: many
J: TRBJ1-1
V: TRBV6-5
D: -
CDR3: CASSYMRGHTEAFF
DNA: TGTGCCAGCAGTTACATGAGGGGTCACACTGAAGCTTTCTTT

size: many
J: TRBJ1-3
V: TRBV6-5
D: -
CDR3: CASRTNEGTIYF
DNA: TGTGCCAGCCGTACGAACGAGGGCACCATATATTTT

size: medium-sized
J: TRBJ1-1
V: TRBV6-1
D: -
CDR3: CASSKSYSGGTEAFF
DNA: TGTGCCAGCAGTAAATCTTATTCGGGGGGCACTGAAGCTTTCTTT

size: many
J: TRBJ2-7
V: TRBV6-1
D: -
CDR3: CASSEDLPGSRIDEQYF
DNA: TGTGCCAGCAGTGAAGATCTGCCGGGTAGTCGTATCGACGAGCAGTACTTC

size: many
J: TRBJ2-5
V: TRBV11-2
D: -
CDR3: CASSQSLETQYF
DNA: TGTGCCAGCAGCCAAAGTCTGGAGACCCAGTACTTC

size: many
J: TRBJ2-6
V: TRBV9
D: TRBD1
CDR3: CASSARQTGGETGANVLTF
DNA: TGTGCCAGCAGCGCTCGCCAGACAGGGGGGGAGACTGGGGCCAACGTCCTGACTTTC

size: many
J: TRBJ1-2
V: TRBV30
D: TRBD1
CDR3: CAWTGGNGYTF
DNA: TGTGCCTGGACAGGGGGAAATGGCTACACCTTC

size: many
J: TRBJ2-2
V: TRBV5-1
D: TRBD1
CDR3: CASSARQGNTGELFF
DNA: TGCGCCAGCAGCGCCAGACAGGGTAACACCGGGGAGCTGTTTTTT

size: many
J: TRBJ1-1
V: TRBV29-1
D: TRBD1
CDR3: CSVGRGQTLAVNTEAFF
DNA: TGCAGCGTTGGTCGGGGACAGACCCTGGCAGTGAACACTGAAGCTTTCTTT

size: -
J: TRBJ1-3
V: TRBV6-1
D: TRBD1
CDR3: CASSPSTGGTGNTIYF
DNA: TGTGCCAGCAGTCCATCGACAGGGGGTACTGGAAACACCATATATTTT

size: few
J: TRBJ1-1
V: TRBV18
D: TRBD1
CDR3: CASSPPVTGGSEAFF
DNA: TGTGCCAGCTCACCACCCGTGACAGGGGGATCTGAAGCTTTCTTT

size: many
J: TRBJ2-7
V: TRBV5-1
D: -
CDR3: CASSSTGRLYEQYF
DNA: TGCGCCAGCAGCTCCACTGGTAGACTCTACGAGCAGTACTTC

size: many
J: TRBJ1-2
V: TRBV12-3/TRBV12-4
D: -
CDR3: CASSLSTGRVTF
DNA: TGTGCCAGCAGTTTAAGTACAGGGAGGGTCACCTTC

size: -
J: TRBJ2-4
V: TRBV29-1
D: -
CDR3: CSVRTTLAKNIQYF
DNA: TGCAGCGTAAGGACTACTCTAGCCAAAAACATTCAGTACTTC

size: many
J: TRBJ2-7
V: TRBV4-3
D: -
CDR3: CASSQGLDGEQYF
DNA: TGCGCCAGCAGCCAAGGACTAGATGGCGAGCAGTACTTC

size: many
J: TRBJ2-5
V: TRBV20-1
D: -
CDR3: CSARLSGSSETQYF
DNA: TGCAGTGCGCGGCTTAGCGGCAGCTCAGAGACCCAGTACTTC

size: -
J: TRBJ1-6
V: TRBV6-2/TRBV6-3
D: TRBD1
CDR3: CASGQGASNSPLHF
DNA: TGTGCCAGTGGACAGGGGGCGAGCAATTCACCCCTCCACTTT

size: few
J: TRBJ2-7
V: TRBV28
D: TRBD2
CDR3: CAGTSGSSGSYEQYF
DNA: TGTGCCGGGACTAGCGGGAGTAGTGGGTCCTACGAGCAGTACTTC

size: many
J: TRBJ1-5
V: TRBV10-2
D: -
CDR3: CASSVNNNQPQHF
DNA: TGCGCCAGCAGTGTGAACAACAATCAGCCCCAGCATTTT

size: -
J: TRBJ2-5
V: TRBV6-1
D: -
CDR3: CASTDPRPIRIQYF
DNA: TGTGCCAGCACCGACCCAAGACCGATACGGATACAGTACTTC

size: many
J: TRBJ2-7
V: TRBV30
D: TRBD1
CDR3: CAWSRGQGIYEQYF
DNA: TGTGCCTGGAGTCGGGGACAGGGGATCTACGAGCAGTACTTC

size: many
J: TRBJ2-7
V: TRBV7-2
D: -
CDR3: CASSSPGNYEQYF
DNA: TGTGCCAGCAGCTCCCCCGGGAACTACGAGCAGTACTTC

size: many
J: TRBJ1-5
V: TRBV20-1
D: -
CDR3: CSATDSSNQPQHF
DNA: TGCAGTGCAACGGACAGTAGCAATCAGCCCCAGCATTTT

size: -
J: TRBJ2-5
V: TRBV29-1
D: -
CDR3: CSVRGSQGETQYF
DNA: TGCAGCGTTCGAGGATCCCAGGGCGAGACCCAGTACTTC

size: many
J: TRBJ2-7
V: TRBV20-1
D: TRBD1
CDR3: CSAPGTGVHEQYF
DNA: TGCAGTGCGCCCGGGACAGGGGTCCACGAGCAGTACTTC

size: many
J: TRBJ2-5
V: TRBV10-3
D: TRBD2
CDR3: CAIRPSGREETQYF
DNA: TGTGCCATCAGACCCAGCGGGAGGGAGGAGACCCAGTACTTC

size: many
J: TRBJ1-2
V: TRBV20-1
D: TRBD1
CDR3: CSARDYQGAGGYTF
DNA: TGCAGTGCTAGAGACTATCAGGGGGCCGGGGGCTACACCTTC

size: many
J: TRBJ2-2
V: TRBV6-2/TRBV6-3
D: TRBD1
CDR3: CASSSQTGGTGELFF
DNA: TGTGCCAGCAGTTCCCAAACAGGGGGGACCGGGGAGCTGTTTTTT

size: -
J: TRBJ1-2
V: TRBV2
D: -
CDR3: CATSPGTLSFNYGYTF
DNA: TGTGCCACCAGTCCTGGGACATTATCGTTCAACTATGGCTACACCTTC

size: -
J: TRBJ2-2
V: TRBV10-1
D: TRBD1
CDR3: CATGDSTNTGELFF
DNA: TGCGCCACCGGGGACAGCACGAACACCGGGGAGCTGTTTTTT

size: many
J: TRBJ2-7
V: TRBV6-2/TRBV6-3
D: -
CDR3: CASSIGGPSYEQYF
DNA: TGTGCCAGCAGCATAGGGGGACCCTCCTACGAGCAGTACTTC

size: many
J: TRBJ1-3
V: TRBV9
D: -
CDR3: CASSAYQRGSENTIYF
DNA: TGTGCCAGCAGCGCCTACCAACGGGGCTCGGAGAACACCATATATTTT